This paragraph reports one TCR beta chain. There is no known antigen for this receptor. The record has no base qualities; no much larger clone is one base away. The entry originates in a study of cytomegalovirus exposure and HLA in healthy donors (dated by TCRdb to the late 2010s). With respect to the entire study: According to an earlier analysis of 550 to 700 of the donors, some 180 million T cells yielded over 90 million unique TCR beta sequences and approximately 300 Gb of sequence data. The study was designed to test whether signatures of past pathogen exposure could be identified by cataloging public T cell receptors. An earlier analysis of around 580 of the donors used high-throughput TCR beta sequencing to judge whether each TCR beta V gene segment behaved as functional or pseudogenic. Alongside the repertoire data, information on donor age, sex, ethnicity and CMV serostatus was compiled. Because of strong linkage in the cohort, roughly five DR-DQ haplotypes were treated as single units for association and clustering. A later genetic analysis used genome-wide SNP genotypes for about 60% of the roughly 700 donors, treating that subset as a discovery cohort. Among the roughly 430 genotyped donors, approximately 81% belonged to the genetic ancestry cluster associated with self-reported Caucasian donors. Among approximately 370 genotyped donors of the cohort, an average of about 240,000 unique TCR beta nucleotide sequences was sequenced per donor, of which about 19% were non-productive. Rather than using new phenotypic data, the later analysis identified candidate immune exposures from TCR beta sequences and from how often those sequences occurred across donors. The study profiled the T cell repertoires of fewer than 850 subjects by immunosequencing and related them to cytomegalovirus serostatus. In a later analysis, previously published TCR beta repertoires from 670 or so donors were re-analyzed and high-resolution HLA genotyping was added so that TCR occurrence patterns could be studied. An early release covering just under 650 HLA-typed donors comprised 250 to 350 gigabases of sequencing data and around 85 million unique TCR sequences. Every repertoire in the discovery cohort had been generated on one and the same sequencing platform. Typing coverage differed by locus: A, B, C, DRB1 and DQB1 were typed in roughly 629-630 donors, DQA1 in 522, DPA1 in approximately 610, and DPB1 in 400 to 480. The study combined high-throughput TCR immunosequencing, statistical association of individual TCRs with disease status, and machine learning to predict cytomegalovirus infection status. HLA typing included class I and class II loci at four-digit resolution. Along with the roughly 670-subject first cohort, a separate validation cohort of some 130 different subjects was used.

CDR1 and CDR2, per the germline V gene, are MNHEY and SVGAGI. After removal of 5 bases from V and 9 bases from J, the junction retains 3 bases not matched to a gene. The cysteine opens and the phenylalanine closes a CDR3 of 12 amino acids. Only the CDR3 DNA is retained, 36 bases long and in frame from the first base. The cohort consisted of hundreds of healthy bone marrow donors. At the time of sampling, all cohort members were nominally healthy, though unrecorded immune exposures were likely present. The donor tested CMV seropositive and was one of the 289 seropositive cohort members. Each donor provided a peripheral blood sample, and peripheral blood mononuclear cells were used for TCR beta sequencing. The Qiagen DNeasy Blood Extraction Kit was used to extract genomic DNA from the blood cell samples. Study-level results and caveats: The presence/absence analyses assumed that sequencing depth was roughly uniform across donors, and that assumption may not be true. In vitro tests confirmed that a few of the cytomegalovirus-associated TCR beta chains recognize cytomegalovirus antigens. In an earlier analysis of a few hundred of the donors, most TCR beta V segments were observed in productive rearrangements about 87% or about 30% of the time, broadly matching IMGT annotations. Cytomegalovirus status was reported to be diagnosed by the classifier with high specificity and sensitivity in both the original and validation cohorts. The 87-base-pair reads could not distinguish some IMGT-functional V segments, including TRBV6-2 and TRBV6-3, so those segments were excluded. In a later analysis, most CMV-associated TCR beta chains were found to appear HLA-restricted, with HLA associations seemingly driven largely by CMV exposure. Several of the top co-occurrence clusters appeared to be linked to parvovirus B19, influenza, CMV and Epstein-Barr virus, according to a later analysis. HLA typing was unavailable for some donors at each locus, so association tests used only the typed subset. Fewer than 20 rarely observed V segments, including chromosome 9 orphons, were excluded from the earlier analysis of approximately 500 of the donors because counts were too low. Strong co-occurrence of HLA alleles, especially DR and DQ, made assigning TCR associations to individual alleles difficult. A further reported finding was that TCR beta sequences accurately predicted the HLA-A and HLA-B alleles for most subjects in the first cohort. A later analysis found that TCR association rates varied across HLA loci, with DRB1 alleles showing the most associated TCRs and HLA-C alleles the fewest. The study gave a list of 150 to 200 TCR beta chains associated with cytomegalovirus. In a later analysis, HLA-associated TCR beta chains were found to be more clonally expanded and to have lower generation probabilities than equally common non-associated chains. CMV serostatus was the only immune exposure information available for the cohort. The cohort was sequenced for TCR beta chains only, and without alpha or paired-chain data the features that could be detected were limited. A group of highly shared sequence variants was considered likely to be a technical artifact of the sequencing pipeline. Most TCR sequences were observed very rarely across donors, whereas some public TCRs were present in many individuals. In a later analysis, 15,000 to 20,000 TCR beta sequences were associated with specific HLA alleles at a false discovery rate of 0.05. According to a later genetic analysis, donors in an Asian-associated ancestry cluster had fewer N-insertions in productive TCRs than the roughly 660-donor mean. Correlated functional status among segregating V segments might be attributable to linkage disequilibrium, but an unknown experimental factor could not be ruled out. It was suggested by the authors that the approach could potentially be generalized to other disease states and immunological phenotypes. A later genetic analysis associated a missense DCLRE1C variant with V-gene and J-gene trimming of TCR beta chains, and an independent cohort replicated the association.

Library preparation employed the immunoSEQ multiplex PCR assay. A mixture of 60 forward primers for TCR Vbeta segments and 13 reverse primers for TCR Jbeta segments was used in the multiplex PCR. Amplification of the CDR3 region of rearranged TCR beta genes was performed with a multiplex PCR assay on genomic DNA. On the Illumina HiSeq System, the amplified TCR beta libraries were sequenced as 87-base-pair reads. Processing in the source paper ran as follows. A later analysis tallied tens of millions of unique TCR beta chains across the 666 repertoires, and around 10 million of those chains were shared by two or more donors. To remove PCR and sequencing errors, raw reads were error-corrected and collapsed into unique sequences using a nearest-neighbor algorithm that merged closely related sequences. Alignment of CDR3 sequences to IMGT reference sequences was used to assign V, D and J gene segments. For a sequence to be retained, a match of at least six nucleotides to both a V gene segment and a J gene segment was required. Rearrangements were called productive when the CDR3 lacked stop codons and stayed in frame with V and J; all others were non-productive. CDR3 was defined by IMGT convention, running from the second conserved V-encoded cysteine to the conserved J-encoded phenylalanine. The earlier analysis of a few hundred of the donors excluded sequences that lacked an unambiguous match to a single V gene segment. In an earlier analysis of 587 of the donors, V segments were called functional above 56.7% productive rearrangements and were called segregating when the between-donor standard deviation exceeded 5%. A statistical classification framework was built to diagnose cytomegalovirus status from the catalog of TCR beta chain sequences. In a later analysis, V and J genes were assigned by comparing TCR nucleotide sequences against IMGT/GENE-DB human TR gene sequences. The TCRdist pipeline was used in a later analysis to assign CDR3 sequences and most-parsimonious VDJ recombination scenarios. A later analysis defined each TCR beta chain by its CDR3 amino acid sequence plus V-gene family, and excluded reads lacking a unique V-gene family. A later analysis removed 550 to 650 highly shared, low-generation-probability nucleotide sequences to deal with suspected cross-contamination and a sequencing artifact. In a later analysis, a clonal expansion index was calculated for each public chain from normalized within-repertoire ranks of inferred template counts. In a later analysis, generation probabilities were computed with a VDJ recombination model fitted to out-of-frame rearrangements, and the resulting probabilities were checked against IGoR. Hypergeometric tests were used in a later analysis to score TCR-TCR, TCR-HLA and TCR-CMV co-occurrence, with a repertoire-size bias correction applied to the TCR pairs. In a later analysis, false discovery rates were estimated by permuting HLA or CMV assignments 20 times. A later analysis grouped co-occurring TCRs with DBSCAN, adding TCRdist sequence similarity when clustering within HLA-allele-positive subsets. Repertoires with fewer than 30,000 or more than 120,000 public chains were left out of co-occurrence clustering, as were a few repertoires with anomalous nucleotide sharing. In TCRdb, the immuneACCESS table is reduced to in-frame sequences with V and J assigned. These tables do not hold every clone; where another copy was compared, an unresolved V gene accounts for under half, and the others remain unexplained. V and J calls plus clone size are reproduced from that table; the DNA served to infer D and trimming. The sample table records tens of thousands of clones; 10% of these occur just once. About 25% of the sample goes to the ten largest clones.

The V gene is TRBV6-5 and the J gene is TRBJ2-1; the junction holds 8 bases that match TRBD1. The sequence was obtained from a man in his sixties in good health and CMV-seropositive. Sample: PBMCs. The CDR3 protein: CASSRTGSEQFF. The bases are TGTGCCAGCAGTAGGACAGGGAGTGAGCAGTTCTTC.